The 29 T cell receptor beta chains listed next were all sequenced from one sample in a study of technical replicates of blood from a handful of donors. Measured with immunoSEQ multiplex PCR; TCRdb has only the in-frame clones, and not every one. The sample contains more than 75,000 clones, about 92% of which appear only once. Source material: T cells isolated from PBMCs. The receptor source for this set is a human donor in good health.

V and J are TRBV13 and TRBJ1-1; tentatively, D is TRBD1 (6 bases). This CDR3 is built from 14 residues. Germline loops: CDR1 PRHDT, CDR2 FYEKMQ (reference sequence). V lost 5 bases, J lost 6 bases, and 16 bases lay in between. The CDR3 reads CASSPSGGAAEAFF. CDR3 coding DNA: TGTGCCAGCAGCCCCTCCGGGGGGGCGGCTGAAGCTTTCTTT. Full variable domain (missing parts from reference TRBV13 and TRBJ1-1): AAGVIQSPRHLIKEKRETATLKCYPIPRHDTVYWYQQGPGQDPQFLISFYEKMQSDKGSIPDRFSAQQFSDYHSELNMSSLELGDSALYFCASSPSGGAAEAFFGQGTRLTVV.

The chain joins TRBV27 to TRBJ2-1; 7 bases line up with TRBD1. V was pared by 2 bases and J by 7 bases, with 8 bases of the junction left unmatched. This CDR3 has 15 residues. Germline-derived CDR1 and CDR2 are MNHEY and SMNVEV (reference sequence). CDR3: CASSLRDSPWNEQFF. The CDR3 DNA sequence: TGTGCCAGCAGTTTAAGGGACAGCCCTTGGAATGAGCAGTTCTTC.

The chain is built from TRBV6-5 and TRBJ1-1; D remains unclear. This CDR3 has 15 amino acids. V was trimmed by 0 bases and J by 7 bases, leaving 15 bases between them. In germline, CDR1 is MNHEY, CDR2 SVGAGI. CDR3 sequence: CASSYSKLGGDEAFF. The CDR3 DNA reads as TGTGCCAGCAGTTACTCGAAATTAGGCGGGGATGAAGCTTTCTTT.

The chain employs TRBV29-1 and TRBJ2-5; a possible D gene is TRBD2 (5 bases). V was trimmed by 6 bases and J by 4 bases, leaving 15 bases between them. Germline CDR1 is SQVTM and CDR2 is ANQGSEA. The CDR3 sequence is 13 residues long. Here the CDR3 DNA reads TGCAGCGTCCAACTTGGCCGGGGAGAGACCCAGTACTTC. Its protein product is CSVQLGRGETQYF.

The CDR3 here is CASRGLAESLTYEQYF. The CDR3 DNA follows: TGTGCCAGCAGGGGACTAGCGGAATCCTTAACCTACGAGCAGTACTTC. The chain recombines TRBV28 with TRBJ2-7; TRBD2 matches 11 bases. The CDR3 totals 16 residues. Germline CDR1 MDHEN, CDR2 SYDVKM. The trim removed 6 bases at V and 2 bases at J, leaving 9 bases unmatched.

This clone was detected only a few times. The chain recombines TRBV5-4 with TRBJ2-1; D gene uncertain. The germline gives CDR1 SGHNT, CDR2 YYREEE (reference sequence). This CDR3 is 11 amino acids long. V lost 2 bases and J lost 7, with 4 bases in between. The CDR3 DNA reads as TGTGCCAGCAGCTTCGGGAATGAGCAGTTCTTC. It codes for CASSFGNEQFF.

This clone appeared a single time. V is TRBV7-6 and J is TRBJ2-3; 7 bases align to TRBD1. CDR3 length: 15 residues. Germline V gene lookup returns CDR1 SGHVS and CDR2 FNYEAQ. V shed 4 bases, J shed 2 bases, and the junction held 6 bases outside the gene matches. This chain's CDR3 is CASSSGQEYTDTQYF. The CDR3 DNA follows: TGTGCCAGCAGCTCCGGACAGGAGTACACAGATACGCAGTATTTT.

The V and J genes are TRBV30 and TRBJ1-3; TRBD1 is a possible D gene (6 bases). CDR1 is GTSNPN, CDR2 SVGIG, per germline (reference sequence). This CDR3 contains 14 residues. V lost 2 bases and J lost 1, with 9 bases in between. The CDR3 protein is CAWSLGASGNTIYF. Written as DNA, the CDR3 is TGTGCCTGGAGTCTGGGGGCTTCTGGAAACACCATATATTTT.

Of note for this clone: Different DNA sequences within this sample yield the same CDR3. The J gene is TRBJ1-4, the V gene TRBV6-5; D may be TRBD1 (5 bases). V was shortened by 8 bases and J by 2 bases, with 6 bases between the two germline ends. The CDR3 covers 12 residues. CDR1 MNHEY and CDR2 SVGAGI come from the germline V gene. DNA for the CDR3: TGTGCCAGCCGACAGACTAATGAAAAACTGTTTTTT. Amino acid sequence: CASRQTNEKLFF.

This clone was observed once. The rearrangement joins TRBV7-2 to TRBJ2-7; the D gene is possibly TRBD1 (6 bases). Trimming took 2 bases from V and 0 from J, leaving 8 bases between them. CDR1 and CDR2 (germline): SGHTA, FQGNSA. CDR3 length equals 14 residues. CDR3 DNA sequence: TGTGCCAGCAGCTTAAAGACAGGCTCCTACGAGCAGTACTTC. It encodes CASSLKTGSYEQYF.

The rearrangement uses TRBV7-3 and TRBJ2-7, with 11 nucleotides matching TRBD1. The CDR3 is 13 amino acids. J was trimmed by 6 bases and V by 4 bases; bases with no gene match: 2. From germline, CDR1 is SGHTA and CDR2 FQGTGA. CDR3 sequence (DNA): TGTGCCAGCAGCTCAGGGACAGGGGGCGAGCAGTACTTC. It specifies CASSSGTGGEQYF.

J is TRBJ1-1 and V is TRBV28; 9 bases are a match to TRBD1. Germline CDR1 MDHEN, CDR2 SYDVKM. The CDR3 contains 14 residues. With V trimmed by 5 bases and J by 1 base, 2 bases remained unmatched. The CDR3 DNA reads TGTGCCAGCAGTCCGGGACAGGGGAACACTGAAGCTTTCTTT. Amino acid sequence: CASSPGQGNTEAFF. The full variable domain, with the rest looked up from reference TRBV28 and TRBJ1-1, is DVKVTQSSRYLVKRTGEKVFLECVQDMDHENMFWYRQDPGLGLRLIYFSYDVKMKEKGDIPEGYSVSREKKERFSLILESASTNQTSMYLCASSPGQGNTEAFFGQGTRLTVV.

This chain links TRBV29-1 with TRBJ2-2; D is ambiguous. Germline lookup yields CDR1 SQVTM and CDR2 ANQGSEA. The CDR3 has 10 amino acids. Trimming took off 5 bases at V and 4 bases at J, with 2 bases between the two ends. CDR3 nucleotides: TGCAGCGTTCGCACCGGGGAGCTGTTTTTT. Residues: CSVRTGELFF.

The rearrangement uses TRBV27 and TRBJ2-5, with 11 bases identical to TRBD2. After removal of 5 bases from V and 4 bases from J, the junction contained 3 bases not matched to a gene. The CDR3 has 14 amino acids. CDR1 and CDR2 (germline): MNHEY, SMNVEV (reference sequence). The CDR3: CASSTLAGVETQYF. The CDR3 nucleotides are TGTGCCAGCAGTACACTAGCGGGAGTAGAGACCCAGTACTTC.

The chain has TRBV6-4 and TRBJ1-5; 10 bases fit TRBD1. The CDR3 sequence is 12 residues long. V dropped 8 bases and J dropped 5; count of bases not matched to a gene: 0. Looked up from germline, CDR1 is MRHNA and CDR2 is SNTAGT. The CDR3 region is CASGTGDQPQHF. CDR3 bases: TGTGCCAGCGGGACAGGGGATCAGCCCCAGCATTTT.

This chain uses TRBV10-1 with TRBJ1-2; no reliable D call. Trimming stripped 3 bases from V and 4 bases from J, with 15 bases between. CDR3 length: 15 amino acids. Germline assignment: CDR1 WNHNN and CDR2 SYGVQD (reference sequence). This CDR3 is CASSESSASLYGYTF. The CDR3 bases are TGCGCCAGCAGTGAAAGTAGCGCCAGCCTCTATGGCTACACCTTC.

The chain employs TRBV6-5 and TRBJ2-2; TRBD2 matches at 10 bases. Per the germline V gene, CDR1 is MNHEY and CDR2 is SVGAGI. With 6 bases clipped from V and 5 bases from J, the junction kept 3 bases outside the gene matches. CDR3 size: 14 residues. CDR3 amino acids: CASRLLAGTGELFF. Written as DNA, the CDR3 is TGTGCCAGCAGGCTACTAGCGGGGACCGGGGAGCTGTTTTTT.

V and J are TRBV7-9 and TRBJ2-1; D remains ambiguous. The germline gives CDR1 SEHNR, CDR2 FQNEAQ (reference sequence). Trimming shortened V by 0 bases and J by 0 bases, and 3 bases separated the two germline ends. The CDR3 extends over 14 amino acids. The CDR3 reads CASSLASSYNEQFF. The DNA for the CDR3 is TGTGCCAGCAGCTTAGCCAGCTCCTACAATGAGCAGTTCTTC. Variable domain in full (rest from reference TRBV7-9 and TRBJ2-1): DTGVSQNPRHKITKRGQNVTFRCDPISEHNRLYWYRQTLGQGPEFLTYFQNEAQLEKSRLLSDRFSAERPKGSFSTLEIQRTEQGDSAMYLCASSLASSYNEQFFGPGTRLTVL.

The chain combines TRBV6-6 with TRBJ2-7; 11 bases map to TRBD1. In germline, CDR1 is MNHNY, CDR2 SVGAGI (reference sequence). This CDR3 contains 16 residues. The V and J ends lost 0 bases and 4 bases, in that order; junction bases with no gene match: 5. CDR3 sequence reads: CASSYSSGTGGYEQYF. The CDR3 nucleotides are TGTGCCAGCAGTTACTCCTCCGGGACAGGGGGGTACGAGCAGTACTTC.

This clone was seen only once. The gene calls are TRBV6-6 and TRBJ1-6; D is unresolved. V gave up 5 bases and J gave up 13 bases, with 18 bases separating them. The CDR3 has 14 residues. Germline V lookup: CDR1 MNHNY, CDR2 SVGAGI (reference sequence). CDR3: CASSIDIRSRPLHF. CDR3 in DNA: TGTGCCAGCAGTATAGACATCCGATCACGTCCCCTCCACTTT.

The chain is built from TRBV5-6 and TRBJ2-5; weak D call: TRBD2 (5 bases). CDR1 and CDR2 from the germline V gene are SGHDT and YYEEEE. This CDR3 has 16 residues. V shed 6 bases and J shed 3 bases, with 21 bases lying between them. Written as DNA, the CDR3 is TGTGCCAGCACCTTCACGTCGAGGGCCTTTAAAGAGACCCAGTACTTC. Translation: CASTFTSRAFKETQYF.

The rearrangement uses TRBV28 and TRBJ2-7; 11 bases map to TRBD1. J gave up 3 bases and V 4 bases, and 8 bases lay outside the gene matches. CDR1 and CDR2 (germline): MDHEN, SYDVKM. The CDR3 is made up of 16 amino acids. The CDR3 DNA sequence: TGTGCCAGCAGTTCTCTCGGACAGGGGGCCGACTACGAGCAGTACTTC. Translating it yields CASSSLGQGADYEQYF.

The chain uses TRBV4-1 and TRBJ2-2, with D unresolved. V was trimmed by 2 bases and J by 6 bases, leaving 19 bases between them. The CDR3 sequence is 17 residues long. The germline CDR1 and CDR2 sequences are MGHRA and YSYEKL. CDR3 protein: CASSQRRHVSTPGELFF. CDR3 DNA: TGCGCCAGCAGCCAACGCAGACACGTATCGACACCCGGGGAGCTGTTTTTT.

V and J are TRBV19 and TRBJ1-1; TRBD1 might be the D (5 bases). V was trimmed by 3 bases and J by 0 bases, leaving 8 bases between them. The germline V gene encodes CDR1 LNHDA and CDR2 SQIVND (reference sequence). The CDR3 extends over 14 amino acids. CDR3 nucleotides: TGTGCCAGTAGTATCGGGGGTATGAACACTGAAGCTTTCTTT. As protein: CASSIGGMNTEAFF.

This rearrangement joins TRBV4-1 to TRBJ2-7; TRBD1 matches 11 bases. CDR1 and CDR2 (germline): MGHRA, YSYEKL. The CDR3 is 16 residues long. V was pared by 4 bases and J by 2 bases, with 7 bases of the junction left unmatched. CDR3 amino acids: CASSRLPGQGAYEQYF. CDR3 DNA sequence: TGCGCCAGCAGCCGACTCCCGGGACAGGGGGCCTACGAGCAGTACTTC.

The CDR3 region has the DNA TGTGCCAGCAGCGGGACAGGGCTCCCTCGCTCTGGAAACACCATATATTTT. Translating it yields CASSGTGLPRSGNTIYF. The chain joins TRBV9 to TRBJ1-3; 8 bases agree with TRBD1. With V trimmed by 3 bases and J by 0 bases, 8 bases remained unmatched. The CDR3 spans 17 residues. Germline-derived CDR1 and CDR2 are SGDLS and YYNGEE.

This clone was observed a single time. The chain links TRBV4-1 to TRBJ1-1; TRBD1 is a possible D gene (6 bases). CDR1 is MGHRA and CDR2 is YSYEKL in the germline V gene. Between the trimmed V and J ends, which lost 6 bases and 4 bases, there was a span of 18 bases. This CDR3 is 15 amino acids long. CDR3 nucleotides: TGCGCCAGCAGGTTCGGCAAGGACAGCTCCACTGAAGCTTTCTTT. Amino acids: CASRFGKDSSTEAFF.

The chain is built from TRBV5-1 and TRBJ2-3, with a tentative D call TRBD2 (6 bases). V was pared by 0 bases and J by 2 bases, with 13 bases between. There are 16 residues in the CDR3. Germline values: CDR1 SGHRS, CDR2 YFSETQ. CDR3 nucleotides: TGCGCCAGCAGCTTGGAGGCCGGGAGTATCACAGATACGCAGTATTTT. Protein: CASSLEAGSITDTQYF.

This clone showed up just once. The J gene is TRBJ2-2, the V gene TRBV5-1; TRBD2 matches 11 bases. V lost 3 bases, J lost 6 bases, and 7 bases stayed unmatched. This CDR3 spans 16 amino acids. Germline assignment: CDR1 SGHRS and CDR2 YFSETQ. CDR3 region: CASSSVGTSGSGELFF. The CDR3 DNA reads as TGCGCCAGCAGCTCGGTCGGGACTAGCGGCTCCGGGGAGCTGTTTTTT.